These 18 T cell receptor beta chains were all obtained from the same sample, sequenced in a study of early T cells in non-severe SARS-CoV-2 infection. TCRdb redid the calling of the 5' RACE reads with MiXCR, one entry per CDR3 protein. The sample lists some 60,000 distinct CDR3 sequences; roughly 12% were seen once. The sample consisted of whole blood, taken at baseline. All receptors derive from an adult who was a healthcare worker with PCR-confirmed SARS-CoV-2 infection or an uninfected control (not recorded which).

A few counts support this clonotype. V usage is TRBV9 and J usage is TRBJ2-5, with TRBD2 matching 15 bases. Germline CDR1 SGDLS, CDR2 YYNGEE. The V segment lost 3 bases and the J segment 4 bases; nucleotides outside the gene matches: 7. CDR3 length: 17 residues. The CDR3 DNA sequence: TGTGCCAGCAGCGAGGGGGGACTAGCGGGAGGAGGAGAGACCCAGTACTTC. This encodes CASSEGGLAGGGETQYF. The full variable domain, rest sourced from reference TRBV9 and TRBJ2-5, is DSGVTQTPKHLITATGQRVTLRCSPRSGDLSVYWYQQSLDQGLQFLIQYYNGEERAKGNILERFSAQQFPDLHSELNLSSLELGDSALYFCASSEGGLAGGGETQYFGPGTRLLVL.

The chain carries TRBV5-6 and TRBJ1-2, with D hard to call. Trimming took 4 bases from V and 3 from J, leaving 10 bases between them. Germline values: CDR1 SGHDT, CDR2 YYEEEE. This CDR3 region has 13 residues. The CDR3 region is CASSLRRYYGYTF. CDR3 DNA sequence: TGTGCCAGCAGCCTGAGACGGTACTATGGCTACACCTTC.

This clonotype was seen a handful of times. The CDR3: CASSSSGGPQHF. The CDR3 region has the DNA TGTGCCAGCAGCTCCAGTGGGGGGCCCCAGCATTTT. The genes are TRBV7-6 and TRBJ1-5; TRBD1 is a possible D gene (5 bases). Germline CDR1 and CDR2: SGHVS and FNYEAQ. V lost 4 bases to trimming and J lost 9 bases, with 10 bases between them. The CDR3 consists of 12 residues.

The table lists this clonotype with many counts. The J gene is TRBJ2-2, the V gene TRBV27; the D gene is possibly TRBD2 (5 bases). In germline, CDR1 is MNHEY, CDR2 SMNVEV (reference sequence). There are 14 residues in the CDR3. Trimming removed 3 bases at V and 4 bases at J, with 9 bases between. Written as DNA, the CDR3 is TGTGCCAGCAGTTTGGGAGCAGCCACCGGGGAGCTGTTTTTT. This encodes CASSLGAATGELFF.

Only a few counts were recorded for this clonotype. This chain joins TRBV19 and TRBJ2-1; TRBD2 matches 11 bases. This CDR3 contains 15 residues. Germline trimming cut 4 bases from V and 9 bases from J; bases unmatched to any gene: 8. Germline CDR1 LNHDA, CDR2 SQIVND (reference sequence). The CDR3 reads CASSTAYSGRAEQFF. For the CDR3, the DNA is TGTGCCAGTAGTACCGCTTATAGCGGGAGGGCTGAGCAGTTCTTC.

This clonotype occurred a few times. V is TRBV29-1 and J is TRBJ2-4; 11 positions match TRBD1. V lost 5 bases, J lost 3 bases, and 6 bases stayed unmatched. Germline loops: CDR1 SQVTM, CDR2 ANQGSEA. The CDR3 extends over 15 amino acids. CDR3 loop: CSVSRGTGGKNIQYF. The CDR3 DNA sequence: TGCAGCGTTTCGCGCGGGACAGGGGGCAAAAACATTCAGTACTTC.

This clonotype was counted many times. The V gene is TRBV6-5, the J gene TRBJ2-7; unclear D gene. This CDR3 comprises 14 residues. Trimming removed 4 bases at V and 0 bases at J, with 10 bases between. Looked up from germline, CDR1 is MNHEY and CDR2 is SVGAGI. The CDR3 nucleotides are TGTGCCAGCAGTTCACGATACCTCTCCTACGAGCAGTACTTC. Translated: CASSSRYLSYEQYF.

The gene calls are TRBV12-3 or TRBV12-4 and TRBJ2-5, with TRBD2 matching 11 bases. V trimming: 6 bases; J trimming: 5 bases; junction bases outside the gene matches: 11. This CDR3 is 16 amino acids long. Written as DNA, the CDR3 is TGTGCCAGCAGCCTACTTAGCGGGGGGGCCCGGGAGACCCAGTACTTC. It yields the protein CASSLLSGGARETQYF.

In this sample, this clonotype turned up a few times. The chain joins TRBV10-3 to TRBJ2-2, with D perhaps TRBD2 (7 bases). From germline, CDR1 is ENHRY and CDR2 SYGVKD. This CDR3 region has 17 residues. With 6 bases removed from V and 0 bases from J, the gap between germline ends came to 17 bases. The CDR3 nucleotides are TGTGCCATCAGGGGGGCAGAGCGGGACGCGAACACCGGGGAGCTGTTTTTT. As protein: CAIRGAERDANTGELFF.

This clonotype was seen ten or more times. This chain connects TRBV12-5 to TRBJ1-1; D remains ambiguous. CDR1 is LGHNT, CDR2 FRNRAP, per germline. Trimming shortened V by 1 base and J by 1 base, and 1 base separated the two germline ends. CDR3 length: 12 residues. CDR3 sequence reads: CASGLENTEAFF. CDR3 nucleotide sequence: TGTGCTAGTGGTTTGGAGAACACTGAAGCTTTCTTT. Full variable domain (rest looked up from reference TRBV12-5 and TRBJ1-1): DARVTQTPRHKVTEMGQEVTMRCQPILGHNTVFWYRQTMMQGLELLAYFRNRAPLDDSGMPKDRFSAEMPDATLATLKIQPSEPRDSAVYFCASGLENTEAFFGQGTRLTVV.

The chain is built from TRBV10-1 and TRBJ2-1, with TRBD2 matching over 9 bases. Germline V gene data show CDR1 as WNHNN and CDR2 as SYGVQD (reference sequence). The V gene end was trimmed by 3 bases and the J gene end by 4 bases; junction bases not matched to a gene: 7. The CDR3 loop spans 16 amino acids. The CDR3 region has the DNA TGCGCCAGCAGTGATCTAGCGGGGCCTCCTTACAATGAGCAGTTCTTC. It yields the protein CASSDLAGPPYNEQFF.

The genes are TRBV10-3 and TRBJ1-5; no clear D. V was shortened by 4 bases and J by 7 bases, with 11 bases between the two germline ends. The CDR3 sequence is 13 residues long. Germline V gene lookup returns CDR1 ENHRY and CDR2 SYGVKD. Here the CDR3 DNA reads TGTGCCATCAGTGGAACAGAAAGACAGCCCCAGCATTTT. It is translated as CAISGTERQPQHF.

This clonotype has only a few counts. The chain couples TRBV10-1 to TRBJ2-7; D unclear. This CDR3 contains 15 residues. Germline V gene sequence: CDR1 WNHNN, CDR2 SYGVQD (reference sequence). Trimming pared 2 bases from V and 6 bases from J, leaving 17 bases between. CDR3 nucleotides: TGCGCCAGCAGTGAGCCCGGGTCCCTTCCAACCGAGCAGTACTTC. Its translation: CASSEPGSLPTEQYF.

The chain uses TRBV6-6 and TRBJ2-7; the match to TRBD1 covers 11 bases. The CDR3 consists of 15 residues. V dropped 2 bases and J dropped 3; count of bases not matched to a gene: 3. Germline V gives CDR1 MNHNY, CDR2 SVGAGI (reference sequence). For the CDR3, the DNA is TGTGCCAGCAGTTACGCCGGGACAGGGGGCTACGAGCAGTACTTC. Translation gives CASSYAGTGGYEQYF.

The chain combines TRBV12-3 or TRBV12-4 with TRBJ2-2, with no clear D. V gave up 2 bases and J gave up 5 bases, with 6 bases separating them. This CDR3 is built from 13 residues. CDR3: CASSLWGTGELFF. Here the CDR3 DNA reads TGTGCCAGCAGTTTATGGGGAACCGGGGAGCTGTTTTTT.

V and J are TRBV3-1 and TRBJ2-5; 7 bases are shared with TRBD2. Germline CDR1 and CDR2: LGHDT and YNNKEL (reference sequence). The length of the CDR3 is 13 residues. V gave up 3 bases and J gave up 6 bases; unmatched junction bases: 4. CDR3 protein: CASSQTSRQTQYF. The CDR3 bases are TGTGCCAGCAGCCAGACTAGCAGACAGACCCAGTACTTC.

The rearrangement uses TRBV11-2 and TRBJ2-1, with 7 bases identical to TRBD2. With V trimmed by 5 bases and J by 5 bases, 12 bases remained unmatched. The CDR3 consists of 16 residues. CDR1 is SGHAT and CDR2 is FQNNGV in the germline V gene. The CDR3 reads CASSHAKRDRHNEQFF. The CDR3 DNA is TGTGCCAGCAGCCACGCTAAGCGGGACCGACACAATGAGCAGTTCTTC.

This clonotype was picked up a small number of times. The rearrangement links TRBV3-1 to TRBJ1-4, with TRBD1 matching 8 bases. Trimming took 1 base from V and 9 from J; bases not matched to a gene: 7. The germline V gene has CDR1 LGHDT and CDR2 YNNKEL (reference sequence). The CDR3 runs 15 residues. Written as DNA, the CDR3 is TGTGCCAGCAGCCAAGTCCAGGGGGCGAAGAAAAAACTGTTTTTT. The encoded protein is CASSQVQGAKKKLFF. The full variable domain, completed using reference TRBV3-1 and TRBJ1-4, is DTAVSQTPKYLVTQMGNDKSIKCEQNLGHDTMYWYKQDSKKFLKIMFSYNNKELIINETVPNRFSPKSPDKAHLNLHINSLELGDSAVYFCASSQVQGAKKKLFFGSGTQLSVL.